Detailed here is one T cell receptor beta chain. At least ten counts were recorded for this clonotype. Its binding antigen is unknown. No quality values exist for individual bases; no much larger clone is one base distant. This record comes from a study of T cells after yellow fever vaccination (dated by TCRdb to about 2019). General notes on the study: The SMART-Seq v4 Ultra Low Input RNA kit was used to prepare libraries from fractions with low cell numbers. To follow T-cell clones before and after primary and booster YFV17D yellow fever vaccination, bulk TCR alpha and beta repertoires were sequenced over time. Two healthy male donors, one aged 18 to 29 and one aged 30 to 40 years, were included in the cohort. Blood was drawn at multiple timepoints before and after primary and secondary immunization, with bulk PBMC replicates and cell subsets isolated. What the study reported, not specific to this receptor: Most clones expanded after primary vaccination were re-detected after the booster (almost 98% of CD4 and around 88% of CD8), suggesting broad memory maintenance. A small fraction of clonotypes showed up in both the CD4 and CD8 compartments, probably as a result of convergent recombination. The secondary T-cell response was found to be weaker but faster than the primary response, with a peak reached on day 5 rather than on day 15. Only a couple of donors were included in the study, so the extent to which the findings can be generalized is limited. FACS-sorted repertoires could contain abundant contaminating clonotypes from the bulk population, so computational filtering was required.

The sequencer listed for this sample is Illumina NovaSeq 6000. TCR cDNA was made using 5'RACE template switching, a step that added a universal primer site and unique molecular identifiers. Priming of cDNA synthesis was performed from both the TCR alpha and TCR beta constant segments. Two PCR steps were used to amplify libraries, with sample barcodes and sequencing adapters being added in the second step. Sequencing of libraries was done on Illumina HiSeq 2500 (2x100 bp) or NovaSeq (2x150 bp). Regarding the original processing steps: Demultiplexing of reads and collapsing into UMI consensus sequences were performed with MIGEC, and V(D)J alignment was carried out with MiXCR. Clonotypes responding to the vaccine were identified with edgeR on replicate PBMC samples, with the criteria of FDR below 0.01 and a log2 fold change above 5 up to day 15. Each bulk clonotype was labeled CD4 or CD8 based on which sequenced repertoire, CD4 or CD8, contained the clonotype at higher abundance. TCRdb reanalyzed the raw reads on its own, using fastp at Q25 for trimming and MiXCR for clone calling, and kept in-frame beta chains. CDR3 protein duplicates are merged, each entry listing the most common genes and DNA. The V and J calls follow TCRdb's processing rather than the paper's. The sample yields over 300,000 distinct CDR3 sequences; about 4% were counted once. Approximately 23% of the sample is in the top ten clones.

The sample's treatment or condition, from its label and the paper: live attenuated yellow fever vaccine strain. At each blood-draw timepoint, two biological replicates of bulk PBMCs were obtained. A standard Ficoll-Paque protocol was used to isolate PBMCs from peripheral blood. TriZol was used to extract RNA from bulk PBMCs, from CD4 and CD8 fractions, and from dextramer-positive and dextramer-negative fractions. Trimming costs V 1 base and J 6 bases, and their ends lie 18 bases apart. From the cysteine through the phenylalanine, the CDR3 covers 17 amino acids. Only the CDR3 part of the read is kept: 51 bases, read in frame from the first base. The germline V gene (reference sequence) yields SEHNR for CDR1 and FQNEAQ for CDR2.

This material consisted of PBMCs, taken 5 days after the yellow fever booster vaccination. This clonotype was sampled from a man aged 18 to 29 who received the YFV17D yellow fever vaccine. Rearrangement joined TRBV7-9 to TRBJ2-2, with TRBD2 as a weak D call on 5 bases. At the DNA level, the sequence is TGTGCCAGCAGCTTAGAATGGGTGACTACAAGGCCCGGGGAGCTGTTTTTT. Its product reads: CASSLEWVTTRPGELFF.